What follows describes a single T cell receptor beta chain. Its antigen is not known. Autoimmune disease history or systemic immunosuppression was exclusionary. The data originate from a study of OX40 agonist ivuxolimab in advanced cancers. Findings and caveats of the study: Averaging showed that CD8+ T cells had more expanded clones than CD4+ did. At 0.1 to 3.0 mg/kg and by week 6, CD4+ and CD8+ T cells in the blood had expanded clonally.

From germline, CDR1 is SNHLY and CDR2 FYNNEI. V lost 8 bases, J lost 5 bases, and 11 bases stayed unmatched. This CDR3 comprises 14 residues. The data were produced by immunoSEQ multiplex PCR, yet TCRdb's version contains in-frame clones alone and is incomplete. The sample yields roughly 73,000 clones, about nine tenths seen once. The source material was CD4+ or CD8+ T cells sorted from blood, sampled in a trial of the OX40 agonist ivuxolimab. The chain has TRBV2 and TRBJ1-1, with 7 nucleotides matching TRBD1. The receptor was isolated from an adult with an advanced solid tumor such as melanoma, head and neck, liver or kidney cancer. This CDR3 is CASFKEGGGTEAFF. DNA of the CDR3: TGTGCCAGCTTCAAGGAAGGGGGCGGGACTGAAGCTTTCTTT.